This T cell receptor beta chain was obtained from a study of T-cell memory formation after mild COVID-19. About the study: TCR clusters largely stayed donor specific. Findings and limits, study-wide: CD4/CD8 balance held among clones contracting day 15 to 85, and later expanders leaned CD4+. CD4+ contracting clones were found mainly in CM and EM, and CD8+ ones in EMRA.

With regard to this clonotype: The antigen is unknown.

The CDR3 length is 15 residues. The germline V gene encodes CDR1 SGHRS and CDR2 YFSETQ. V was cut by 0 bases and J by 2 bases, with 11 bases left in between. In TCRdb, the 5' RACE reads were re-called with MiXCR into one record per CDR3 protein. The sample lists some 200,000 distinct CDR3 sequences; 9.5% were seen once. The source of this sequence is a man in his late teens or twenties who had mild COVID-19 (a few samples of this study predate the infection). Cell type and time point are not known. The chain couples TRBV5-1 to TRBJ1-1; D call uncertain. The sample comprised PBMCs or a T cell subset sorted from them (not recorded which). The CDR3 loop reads CASSLAPEKNTEAFF. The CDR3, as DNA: TGCGCCAGCAGCTTGGCTCCAGAAAAAAACACTGAAGCTTTCTTT.